The clone carrying this T cell receptor (beta chain) was counted only a few times. Its matching antigen is unknown. Sequenced by immunoSEQ multiplex PCR; TCRdb stores in-frame clones only, minus some. This sample has 65,000 to 70,000 clones, with 75% to 85% found just once. These data are taken from a study of T cell responses to AZD1222 COVID-19 vaccine. The study, taken as a whole, reports: Rises in breadth and depth of Spike-specific TCRs came after two AZD1222 doses. Baseline serology detected seropositivity in only six AZD1222 recipients. White British donors predominated, females outnumbered males, and clonal diversity was possibly underestimated. Nearly half of the spike-specific TCRs reportedly recognize variant regions that carry no mutations.

The material was peripheral blood, obtained on day 0 of AZD1222 vaccination. The clonotype was recovered from an adult in good health.

The CDR3 spells CASSDLGGLALINEQFF. The CDR3 DNA is TGTGCCAGCAGCGATTTAGGAGGACTAGCGCTGATCAATGAGCAGTTCTTC. V gene TRBV2 combines with J gene TRBJ2-1, with TRBD2 identical over 9 bases. V shed 6 bases, J shed 6 bases, and the junction held 15 bases outside the gene matches. This CDR3 is 17 amino acids long. CDR1 SNHLY and CDR2 FYNNEI come from the germline V gene. Using reference TRBV2 and TRBJ2-1 for the parts outside the CDR3, the full variable domain is EPEVTQTPSHQVTQMGQEVILRCVPISNHLYFYWYRQILGQKVEFLVSFYNNEISEKSEIFDDQFSVERPDGSNFTLKIRSTKLEDSAMYFCASSDLGGLALINEQFFGPGTRLTVL.